This passage covers 25 T cell receptor beta chains from one sample sequenced in a study of cytomegalovirus exposure and HLA in healthy donors. With 60 Vbeta and 13 Jbeta primers, the PCR was carried out. Data came from immunoSEQ multiplex PCR; TCRdb stores just in-frame clones and leaves some out. The sample lists 210,000 or so clones; about three quarters were seen once. Sequences were obtained from PBMCs. The receptors shown here come from a young man in good health and CMV-seronegative.

This chain connects TRBV5-1 to TRBJ2-5, with D tentatively TRBD1 (6 bases). Germline V CDR1 and CDR2: SGHRS, YFSETQ. V was shortened by 2 bases and J by 3 bases, with 8 bases between the two germline ends. This CDR3 is built from 13 residues. The CDR3 coding sequence is TGCGCCAGCAGCTTCCCAGGGGAAGAGACCCAGTACTTC. Encoded protein: CASSFPGEETQYF.

The chain couples TRBV2 to TRBJ1-5, with 11 positions matching TRBD1. V was pared by 5 bases and J by 3 bases, with 6 bases of the junction left unmatched. Germline V lookup: CDR1 SNHLY, CDR2 FYNNEI. The CDR3 is 16 residues long. The CDR3 loop reads CASSRRDRGTNQPQHF. The DNA of the CDR3 is TGTGCCAGCAGTAGACGGGACAGGGGGACCAATCAGCCCCAGCATTTT.

The rearrangement joins TRBV6-1 to TRBJ2-3; 9 bases are a match to TRBD2. The junction had 7 bases not matched to a gene; V was cut back by 3 bases and J by 6 bases. In germline, CDR1 is MNHNS, CDR2 SASEGT. The CDR3 loop spans 15 amino acids. The CDR3: CASSELAGERDTQYF. DNA of the CDR3: TGTGCCAGCAGTGAGTTAGCGGGAGAGAGGGATACGCAGTATTTT.

The CDR3 coding sequence is TGTGCCAGCAGCTTACTAGGGGGTTATCAGGACACTGAAGCTTTCTTT. It specifies CASSLLGGYQDTEAFF. V gene TRBV7-8 combines with J gene TRBJ1-1, with TRBD1 as a possible D gene (6 bases). Trimming stripped 2 bases from V and 3 bases from J, with 16 bases between. Germline CDR1 SGHVS, CDR2 FQNEAQ. The CDR3 contains 16 residues.

This chain connects TRBV5-6 to TRBJ1-1; 8 bases line up with TRBD1. Germline CDR1 reads SGHDT; CDR2 reads YYEEEE. With V trimmed by 4 bases and J by 8 bases, 4 bases remained unmatched. The length of the CDR3 is 12 residues. For the CDR3, the DNA is TGTGCCAGCAGCCCTCGGGACAGGGAAGCTTTCTTT. It encodes CASSPRDREAFF.

The rearrangement uses TRBV5-6 and TRBJ2-7, with 7 bases identical to TRBD2. Germline CDR1 SGHDT, CDR2 YYEEEE. The CDR3 consists of 12 residues. Losses at the gene ends were 3 bases for V and 5 bases for J; bases not matched to a gene: 2. CDR3 sequence (DNA): TGTGCCAGCAGCTGGGAGGGGAACGAGCAGTACTTC. Translation: CASSWEGNEQYF.

The chain uses TRBV5-6 and TRBJ2-7, with TRBD2 matching 7 bases. From germline, CDR1 is SGHDT and CDR2 YYEEEE. The CDR3 totals 16 residues. Trimming removed 3 bases from V and 0 bases from J; junction bases left unmatched: 9. In nucleotides, the CDR3 is TGTGCCAGCAGCTCCCGCAACGGCGGGAGCTCCTACGAGCAGTACTTC. It translates to CASSSRNGGSSYEQYF.

The rearrangement joins TRBV6-5 to TRBJ2-7; 9 bases are a match to TRBD2. CDR3 length: 13 residues. Germline-derived CDR1 and CDR2 are MNHEY and SVGAGI. V lost 6 bases, J lost 2 bases, and 2 bases stayed unmatched. The CDR3 DNA reads TGTGCCAGCAGCGCTAGCGGGACCTACGAGCAGTACTTC. It yields the protein CASSASGTYEQYF.

V usage is TRBV19 and J usage is TRBJ1-5, with 8 bases that match TRBD1. The CDR3 covers 18 residues. After removal of 4 bases from V and 1 base from J, the junction contained 12 bases not matched to a gene. Germline V CDR1 and CDR2: LNHDA, SQIVND (reference sequence). CDR3 sequence reads: CASSTDLWTGISNQPQHF. The CDR3 DNA is TGTGCCAGTAGTACCGACCTTTGGACAGGGATCAGCAATCAGCCCCAGCATTTT.

A note on this clone: The junction and the germline gene differ at one end; a read error may be behind it. In nucleotides, the CDR3 is TGTGCCAGCAGTTTAGGACTGCGCACAGATACGCAGTATTTT. As protein: CASSLGLRTDTQYF. The chain recombines TRBV7-2 with TRBJ2-3, with D possibly being TRBD2 (5 bases). Germline CDR1 and CDR2: SGHTA and FQGNSA. This CDR3 is 14 amino acids long.

A few counts support this clone. The J gene is TRBJ1-1, the V gene TRBV6-5, with 8 bases that match TRBD1. This CDR3 comprises 15 residues. V lost 8 bases, J lost 3 bases, and 11 bases stayed unmatched. Germline V CDR1 and CDR2: MNHEY, SVGAGI. The CDR3 sequence is CASGHRTGWDTEAFF. The CDR3 nucleotides read TGTGCCAGCGGACACCGGACAGGGTGGGACACTGAAGCTTTCTTT.

This chain joins TRBV4-2 and TRBJ1-2; tentatively, D is TRBD1 (6 bases). The CDR3 loop spans 16 amino acids. Germline V gives CDR1 LGHNA, CDR2 YNFKEQ. Trimming left V 0 bases short and J 5 bases short, with 16 bases between. CDR3 region: CASSQDPDRKIYGYTF. CDR3 sequence (DNA): TGTGCCAGCAGCCAAGATCCCGACAGGAAGATTTATGGCTACACCTTC.

The chain joins TRBV7-9 to TRBJ1-2; perhaps TRBD1 as D (5 bases). CDR3 length: 14 amino acids. V lost 1 base and J 5 bases, leaving 11 bases between the germline ends. CDR1 and CDR2 from the germline V gene are SEHNR and FQNEAQ (reference sequence). DNA of the CDR3: TGTGCCAGCAGCTTAGTTATGACAGCTTATGGCTACACCTTC. Its translation: CASSLVMTAYGYTF.

This clone was observed a handful of times. This rearrangement joins TRBV5-6 to TRBJ1-2; D remains unclear. The CDR3 totals 12 residues. V was cut by 4 bases and J by 8 bases, with 12 bases left in between. CDR1 is SGHDT and CDR2 is YYEEEE in the germline V gene. The CDR3 loop is CASSREPLGYTF. For the CDR3, the DNA is TGTGCCAGCAGCCGGGAGCCCTTGGGCTACACCTTC.

The J gene is TRBJ2-7, the V gene TRBV14, with 14 positions matching TRBD2. V shed 4 bases and J 11 bases; nucleotides not matched to a gene: 10. CDR1 SGHDN and CDR2 FVKESK come from the germline V gene. This CDR3 has 15 residues. The CDR3, as DNA: TGTGCCAGCAGCCTATCCGGGACTAGCGGGGGATATAAGTACTTC. It is translated as CASSLSGTSGGYKYF. The whole variable domain, remainder taken from reference TRBV14 and TRBJ2-7, is EAGVTQFPSHSVIEKGQTVTLRCDPISGHDNLYWYRRVMGKEIKFLLHFVKESKQDESGMPNNRFLAERTGGTYSTLKVQPAELEDSGVYFCASSLSGTSGGYKYFGPGTRLTVT.

The V gene is TRBV27, the J gene TRBJ2-5; TRBD2 matches at 12 bases. Germline-derived CDR1 and CDR2 are MNHEY and SMNVEV (reference sequence). The CDR3 has 18 amino acids. The J segment lost 4 bases and the V segment lost 5 bases, leaving 14 bases of the junction unmatched. The CDR3 DNA reads as TGTGCCAGCAGTCCTTGGGGGCCGACTAGCGGGAGAGGAGAGACCCAGTACTTC. It specifies CASSPWGPTSGRGETQYF.

This sequence joins TRBV28 and TRBJ2-7, with 10 bases fitting TRBD1. J gave up 2 bases and V 4 bases, and 5 bases lay outside the gene matches. The CDR3 covers 15 residues. In germline, CDR1 is MDHEN, CDR2 SYDVKM. The CDR3 DNA follows: TGTGCCAGCAGTTCGGGACAGGGGCGAGCCTACGAGCAGTACTTC. Amino acid sequence: CASSSGQGRAYEQYF.

This chain joins TRBV4-2 and TRBJ2-3; D gene uncertain. V lost 3 bases, J lost 4 bases, and 14 bases lay in between. CDR1 is LGHNA and CDR2 is YNFKEQ in the germline V gene. This CDR3 comprises 15 residues. The CDR3 nucleotides are TGTGCCAGCAGCCACAAGGTGACTGATTCAGATACGCAGTATTTT. Protein product: CASSHKVTDSDTQYF.

The chain carries TRBV6-6 and TRBJ1-2; D unclear. Germline CDR1 is MNHNY and CDR2 is SVGAGI (reference sequence). The CDR3 sequence is 15 residues long. Trimming shortened V by 7 bases and J by 0 bases, and 15 bases separated the two germline ends. The CDR3: CASTRHDKTNYGYTF. CDR3 coding DNA: TGTGCCAGCACTCGACACGATAAGACTAACTATGGCTACACCTTC.

This clone showed up just once. The chain has TRBV20-1 and TRBJ2-1; no definite D call. The CDR3 has 11 amino acids. Trimming took 4 bases from V and 13 from J, leaving 14 bases between them. CDR1 DFQATT and CDR2 SNEGSKA come from the germline V gene (reference sequence). The chain's CDR3 is CSATVVSNQFF. The CDR3 bases are TGCAGTGCTACCGTCGTGTCTAACCAGTTCTTC.

This clone was counted once. V gene TRBV7-2 combines with J gene TRBJ2-7; TRBD2 matches at 11 bases. With V trimmed by 5 bases and J by 7 bases, 10 bases remained unmatched. The CDR3 length is 15 residues. The V gene's germline CDR1 is SGHTA and CDR2 FQGNSA. The CDR3 DNA reads as TGTGCCAGCAGCCGCACTAGCGGGGGATCTGGTGAGCAGTACTTC. It is translated as CASSRTSGGSGEQYF.

This chain uses TRBV5-6 with TRBJ2-3; D gene unclear. Trimming stripped 0 bases from V and 1 base from J, with 12 bases between. Per germline, CDR1 SGHDT and CDR2 YYEEEE. The CDR3 totals 16 residues. The CDR3 DNA follows: TGTGCCAGCAGCTTGGCCATGGTAACGGGCACAGATACGCAGTATTTT. Translation: CASSLAMVTGTDTQYF.

The genes are TRBV7-2 and TRBJ1-6; TRBD1 is a possible D gene (6 bases). V lost 4 bases and J 9 bases, leaving 19 bases between the germline ends. The CDR3 sequence is 16 residues long. Germline assignment: CDR1 SGHTA and CDR2 FQGNSA. CDR3 protein: CASSSPDRFKGSPLHF. CDR3 nucleotide sequence: TGTGCCAGCAGCTCCCCAGACAGGTTTAAGGGTTCACCCCTCCACTTT.

This clone was recorded a few times. This sequence joins TRBV11-2 and TRBJ2-2, with TRBD2 matching over 8 bases. V shed 1 base and J 5 bases; nucleotides not matched to a gene: 0. Germline V lookup: CDR1 SGHAT, CDR2 FQNNGV. The CDR3 spans 14 residues. The CDR3 region has the DNA TGTGCCAGCAGCTTAGCGGGAGGGACCGGGGAGCTGTTTTTT. Its translation: CASSLAGGTGELFF.

The chain joins TRBV11-1 to TRBJ2-7; 8 bases agree with TRBD1. The ends lost 2 bases at V and 4 bases at J; junction bases unmatched: 7. CDR1 is SGHAT and CDR2 is FQDESV in the germline V gene (reference sequence). CDR3 size: 15 residues. The CDR3 nucleotides read TGTGCCAGCAGCTTAACCCCCAGGGGGCCGTACGAGCAGTACTTC. Translating it yields CASSLTPRGPYEQYF.